A selection of T cell receptor beta chains follows, all from one sample in a study of blood T cell repertoires in COVID-19. Clones were sequenced by immunoSEQ multiplex PCR, and TCRdb holds only the in-frame ones, with some missing. The sample holds tens of thousands of clones; roughly 83% are singletons and the top ten take about 25%. Sequenced material: peripheral blood. The receptors stem from a human donor in a cohort sampled during active COVID-19. Each CDR3 is given with its conserved first and last residue. Each record gives: CDR3 DNA, CDR3 protein, D gene, clone size, J gene, V gene. A D gene is named only where the DNA matches it firmly. Rows give clone size only sometimes, using once, few, many, or a class for an expanded clone.

TGTGCCAGCAGCTTAGTCAGCGGGAGTTACAATGAGCAGTTCTTC | CASSLVSGSYNEQFF | TRBD2 | . | TRBJ2-1 | TRBV7-2
TGTGCCGCGGGACAGGGGGTGAATGAAAAACTGTTTTTT | CAAGQGVNEKLFF | TRBD1 | . | TRBJ1-4 | TRBV30
TGCGCCAGCAGCTCCGGGACAGGGGGCGCCGGCCGGGGCTACACCTTC | CASSSGTGGAGRGYTF | TRBD1 | . | TRBJ1-2 | TRBV5-1
TGTGCCAGCAGCCAAGATAAAAGTAGACTAGCGGGGGGGTATACGCAGTATTTT | CASSQDKSRLAGGYTQYF | TRBD2 | . | TRBJ2-3 | TRBV3-1/TRBV3-2
TGTGCCAGCAGCGTCGACAGGGTTGCTAATTCACCCCTCCACTTT | CASSVDRVANSPLHF | TRBD1 | few | TRBJ1-6 | TRBV9
TGTGCCAGCAGTCGGACAGGCTATGGCTACACCTTC | CASSRTGYGYTF | TRBD1 | . | TRBJ1-2 | TRBV28
TGTGCCAGCAGCTATTCTAGCGGTGTCTCCTACGAGCAGTACTTC | CASSYSSGVSYEQYF | TRBD2 | . | TRBJ2-7 | TRBV28
TGTGCCAGCAGTGATCTAACAGGGTTGGAAAAACTGTTTTTT | CASSDLTGLEKLFF | . | . | TRBJ1-4 | TRBV6-1
TGTGCCAGCAGTACAGGGTTAACCGGGGAGCTGTTTTTT | CASSTGLTGELFF | . | . | TRBJ2-2 | TRBV6-6
TGTGCCAGCAGCCCTCCGGACAGGCCGTCTAACTATGGCTACACCTTC | CASSPPDRPSNYGYTF | TRBD1 | few | TRBJ1-2 | TRBV7-9
TGTGCCAGCAGCCAATGGGACAGGGCTTCTGAGCAGTTCTTC | CASSQWDRASEQFF | TRBD1 | few | TRBJ2-1 | TRBV5-4
TGTGCCAGCAGTGATGGGACAAACCAAGAGACCCAGTACTTC | CASSDGTNQETQYF | . | . | TRBJ2-5 | TRBV2
TGTGCCAGCAGCCTGGGTGCGGGGGGGAGCTCTGGAAACACCATATATTTT | CASSLGAGGSSGNTIYF | . | . | TRBJ1-3 | TRBV5-5
TGTGCCAGCAGCCCCTGGGGTAGCGGATTTGTAAATGAGCAGTTCTTC | CASSPWGSGFVNEQFF | . | . | TRBJ2-1 | TRBV11-2
TGTGCCAGCAGCTTTGAACTAGCGGGGTTTACAGATACGCAGTATTTT | CASSFELAGFTDTQYF | TRBD2 | . | TRBJ2-3 | TRBV7-6
TGTGCCAGCAGCCAAGTGGTCAGGGGGATCGGAAAAACTGAAGCTTTCTTT | CASSQVVRGIGKTEAFF | TRBD1 | . | TRBJ1-1 | TRBV14
TGTGCCAGCAGTGACCCGGGGGGGACTAGCGTCCAGGAGACCCAGTACTTC | CASSDPGGTSVQETQYF | TRBD2 | . | TRBJ2-5 | TRBV2
TGTGCCAGCAGCCCTGGACAGGGCGGAAACTACGAGCAGTACTTC | CASSPGQGGNYEQYF | TRBD1 | . | TRBJ2-7 | TRBV5-4
TGTGCCAGCAGTAAAACGGACAGGGGGCAATTTAACTATGGCTACACCTTC | CASSKTDRGQFNYGYTF | TRBD1 | . | TRBJ1-2 | TRBV27
TGTGCCAGCAGCTTGACAGGGCAGGCTAAAGATACGCAGTATTTT | CASSLTGQAKDTQYF | . | . | TRBJ2-3 | TRBV5-5
TGCGCCAGCAGCCGCGGACCGACAGGGTCCGACTACGAGCAGTACTTC | CASSRGPTGSDYEQYF | TRBD1 | . | TRBJ2-7 | TRBV4-1
TGTGCCAGCAGCCTCAGCGGGAGTGTAGGAGAGACCCAGTACTTC | CASSLSGSVGETQYF | TRBD2 | . | TRBJ2-5 | TRBV9
TGTGCCAGCAGGGCAGGGGAGGGAACCTACAATGAGCAGTTCTTC | CASRAGEGTYNEQFF | . | . | TRBJ2-1 | TRBV2
TGTGCCAGCAGCCCAATGAGACTAGCGGGATTGTTCTTC | CASSPMRLAGLFF | TRBD2 | . | TRBJ2-1 | TRBV6-2/TRBV6-3
TGTGCCAGCAGCTTAGGGATAAGAGACAGTGGGGATCGTAGTGAACAGTTCTTC | CASSLGIRDSGDRSEQFF | . | . | TRBJ2-1 | TRBV11-2
TGTGCCACCAGCAGAGACCGACTAGCGGGAGTGGAGACCCAGTACTTC | CATSRDRLAGVETQYF | TRBD2 | . | TRBJ2-5 | TRBV15
TGTGCCACCAGTGATTCCGGGACTAGCGGGAGGGGTTGGGAGACCCAGTACTTC | CATSDSGTSGRGWETQYF | TRBD2 | . | TRBJ2-5 | TRBV24-1
TGTGCCAGCAGTTCGGCAGGGGGCATAATTGAGCAGTTCTTC | CASSSAGGIIEQFF | TRBD1 | . | TRBJ2-1 | TRBV6-2/TRBV6-3
TGTGCCAGCAGCTTAGGTCTAGTTCCAGATACGCAGTATTTT | CASSLGLVPDTQYF | . | once | TRBJ2-3 | TRBV11-2
TGTGCCAGCAGCGAGGGCTCGAACACCATATATTTT | CASSEGSNTIYF | . | . | TRBJ1-3 | TRBV7-2
TGTGCCAGCAGCCAAGAAGGGACGTTGGGGAGGGGACTAGGGTCACCCCTCCACTTT | CASSQEGTLGRGLGSPLHF | . | . | TRBJ1-6 | TRBV4-2
TGTGCCAGCAGTTTTGGCAACCAAGAGACCCAGTACTTC | CASSFGNQETQYF | . | . | TRBJ2-5 | TRBV27
TGTGCCAGCAGCTTCGGGGGGCCCCAAGAGACCCAGTACTTC | CASSFGGPQETQYF | . | few | TRBJ2-5 | TRBV7-2
TGCGCCAGCAGCGGCCCCGGGACTAGCGGGGGGAGCTCCTACAATGAGCAGTTCTTC | CASSGPGTSGGSSYNEQFF | TRBD2 | . | TRBJ2-1 | TRBV5-1
TGTGCCAGCAGTGTACAAGGGGTTGGTTCACCCCTCCACTTT | CASSVQGVGSPLHF | . | . | TRBJ1-6 | TRBV2
TGCGCCAGCAGTGGAGGCCTTGGGGAGACCCAGTACTTC | CASSGGLGETQYF | . | . | TRBJ2-5 | TRBV10-1
TGTGCCAGCAGCGTAGAATCCGGACTAATTAACTATGGCTACACCTTC | CASSVESGLINYGYTF | . | . | TRBJ1-2 | TRBV9
TGTGCCAGTAGTATATGGGGACAACCAGAAGAGACCCAGTACTTC | CASSIWGQPEETQYF | . | . | TRBJ2-5 | TRBV19
TGTGCCACCAGTTACCTAGGGGCCAACGTCCTGACTTTC | CATSYLGANVLTF | . | . | TRBJ2-6 | TRBV6-2/TRBV6-3
TGTGCCAGTAGTGGGGACAGAAGAAATCAGCCCCAGCATTTT | CASSGDRRNQPQHF | TRBD1 | . | TRBJ1-5 | TRBV19
TGTGCCAGCAGTTTCCTAACGGGGTTTTCCTACAATGAGCAGTTCTTC | CASSFLTGFSYNEQFF | . | . | TRBJ2-1 | TRBV27
TGTGCCAGTAGTAAGGGGATGGGCACAGATACGCAGTATTTT | CASSKGMGTDTQYF | . | . | TRBJ2-3 | TRBV19
TGTGCCAGCAGTTTGGGGACTAGCCTCTCCTACGAGCAGTACTTC | CASSLGTSLSYEQYF | TRBD2 | . | TRBJ2-7 | TRBV27
TGCGCCAGCAGCCTTACCGGGACAGCCTACGAGCAGTACTTC | CASSLTGTAYEQYF | TRBD1 | . | TRBJ2-7 | TRBV5-1
TGTGCCAGCAGCTCCGACAGGTCCTACGAGCAGTACTTC | CASSSDRSYEQYF | . | . | TRBJ2-7 | TRBV7-9
TGTGCCAGCAGATACGAGTACGAGCAGTACTTC | CASRYEYEQYF | . | . | TRBJ2-7 | TRBV6-5
TGTGCCAGTAGTAGGGCGAGAGTCGCTAACACTGAAGCTTTCTTT | CASSRARVANTEAFF | . | . | TRBJ1-1 | TRBV19
TGCGCCAGCAGCTCTGGACTAGGCACAGATACGCAGTATTTT | CASSSGLGTDTQYF | TRBD2 | . | TRBJ2-3 | TRBV5-1
TGCGCCAGCAGCTTGGGACAGGGCATAAATTCCTACAATGAGCAGTTCTTC | CASSLGQGINSYNEQFF | TRBD1 | few | TRBJ2-1 | TRBV5-1
TGTGCCAGCACTATGACAGGGGGCCCCCAGCCCCAGCATTTT | CASTMTGGPQPQHF | TRBD1 | . | TRBJ1-5 | TRBV28
TGTGCCAGCAGCTTGTATGGGACAGCCACTGGGGAGCTGTTTTTT | CASSLYGTATGELFF | TRBD1 | . | TRBJ2-2 | TRBV5-4
TGTGCCACCAGTGCCCGCGTTGCTACGTCTAGCTACCTCTACGGTGATACGCAGTATTTT | CATSARVATSSYLYGDTQYF | . | . | TRBJ2-3 | TRBV24-1
TGTGCCAGCAGTTATATCGAGACCCAGTACTTC | CASSYIETQYF | . | few | TRBJ2-5 | TRBV6-2/TRBV6-3
TGCGCCAGCAGCCAAGAGGGGAGAGGGTTCCCCTACGAGCAGTACTTC | CASSQEGRGFPYEQYF | . | . | TRBJ2-7 | TRBV4-3
TGCGCCAGCAGCACCTTAGCGGGGGGACGACCTGGCACAGATACGCAGTATTTT | CASSTLAGGRPGTDTQYF | TRBD2 | . | TRBJ2-3 | TRBV5-1